A selection of T cell receptor beta chains follows, all from one sample in a study of CD8+CD57+ T cells in acquired aplastic anemia. MiXCR, run by TCRdb on the reads, gives a single entry per CDR3 protein. The sample shows roughly 180,000 distinct CDR3 sequences, 64% of them seen only once. The sample was sorted CD4+, CD8+, or CD8+CD57+ T cells (not recorded which) from PBMCs. The receptors come from a human donor with severe aplastic anemia or a healthy control (not recorded which). Both conserved end residues are part of each CDR3. D genes are given only for firm matches. Expanded clones get a size class; other rows say once, few or many, or leave the size out.

V gene	clone size	J gene	D gene	CDR3 DNA	CDR3 protein
TRBV20-1	few	TRBJ1-1	TRBD1	TGCAGTGCTAGTTCCGGGACAGGCCTCACTGAAGCTTTCTTT	CSASSGTGLTEAFF
TRBV20-1	once	TRBJ2-3	TRBD2	TGCAGTGCCAAGCTAGCGGGAGGGAGGGATACGCAGTATTTT	CSAKLAGGRDTQYF
TRBV10-3	.	TRBJ1-2	.	TGTGCCATCAGTGAGGAGGGGTCTAACTATGGCTACACCTTC	CAISEEGSNYGYTF
TRBV10-3	once	TRBJ2-3	TRBD2	TGTGCCATCATGACGGGGGGGGCCACAGATACGCAGTATTTT	CAIMTGGATDTQYF
TRBV7-9	few	TRBJ2-3	.	TGTGCCAGCAGCTTAGGGGGGGTGACAGATACGCAGTATTTT	CASSLGGVTDTQYF
TRBV20-1	.	TRBJ2-7	.	TGCAGTGCTGGAGAGGCGACCAGCTACGAGCAGTACTTC	CSAGEATSYEQYF
TRBV30	many	TRBJ1-1	.	TGTGCCTGGAGTCCGGAACTGAACACTGAAGCTTTCTTT	CAWSPELNTEAFF
TRBV10-3	.	TRBJ2-5	.	TGTGCCATCAGGGGCCCGGGGGGCGAAGAGACCCAGTACTTC	CAIRGPGGEETQYF
TRBV5-1	.	TRBJ2-1	TRBD2	TGCGCCAGTTCCACTGGGGGCGGGGGGGGTTCCTACAATGAGCAGTTCTTC	CASSTGGGGGSYNEQFF
TRBV7-9	few	TRBJ2-1	TRBD2	TGTGCCAGCAGTTTCGTAGCGGGTTCGAACAATGAGCAGTTCTTC	CASSFVAGSNNEQFF
TRBV10-1	.	TRBJ2-7	TRBD2	TGCGCCAGCAAGCTACTCCTGGCTAGCGGGAATTTTAGCTACGAGCAGTACTTC	CASKLLLASGNFSYEQYF
TRBV7-2	.	TRBJ2-7	TRBD2	TGTGCCAGCAGCTTGAGCGGGGGTACGGAGCAGTACTTC	CASSLSGGTEQYF
TRBV9	once	TRBJ2-7	TRBD2	TGTGCCAGCAGCGTGGGACTAGCGGGGGACGGCGAGCAGTACTTC	CASSVGLAGDGEQYF
TRBV12-3/TRBV12-4	.	TRBJ2-7	TRBD2	TGTGCCAGCAGTTTTCAGACTAGCGGGGGAGCCTACGAGCAGTACTTC	CASSFQTSGGAYEQYF
TRBV20-1	.	TRBJ2-7	.	TGCAGTGCTAGAGGTGGGGAATTCAACTACGAGCAGTACTTC	CSARGGEFNYEQYF
TRBV25-1	.	TRBJ2-7	TRBD1	TGTGCCAGCAGTGTATCCCTGGGACAGGCCCTATCCTACGAGCAGTACTTC	CASSVSLGQALSYEQYF
TRBV20-1	once	TRBJ2-5	TRBD2	TGCAGTGCCAAACAGAGCGGGGGTATCTACAATGAGCAGTACTTC	CSAKQSGGIYNEQYF
TRBV20-1	.	TRBJ1-4	.	TGCAGTGCTAGAGTCCAAGTACCCCCTAATGAAAAACTGTTTTTT	CSARVQVPPNEKLFF
TRBV7-9	.	TRBJ2-7	TRBD1	TGTGCCAGCAGTTCCGGGGGGACAGGGTTCCACGAGCAGTACTTC	CASSSGGTGFHEQYF
TRBV7-9	.	TRBJ1-6	TRBD1	TGTGCCAGCAGCTCGGACAGGGGCAATTCACCCCTCCACTTT	CASSSDRGNSPLHF
TRBV10-3	.	TRBJ1-1	.	TGTGCCATCAGTAAAGGGACGGCGGGGGCTGAAGCTTTCTTT	CAISKGTAGAEAFF
TRBV20-1	.	TRBJ2-3	TRBD2	TGCAGTGCTAGACACGGGAGGGCCCTTGTTCATACGCAGTATTTT	CSARHGRALVHTQYF
TRBV20-1	.	TRBJ2-5	TRBD1	TGCAGTGCTATTAGACAGGGCCAAGAGACCCAGTACTTC	CSAIRQGQETQYF
TRBV20-1	.	TRBJ2-5	TRBD2	TGCAGTGCTAGCCTGGGACTAGCGCAAGAGACCCAGTACTTC	CSASLGLAQETQYF
TRBV20-1	few	TRBJ1-5	.	TGCAGTGCTAGCCCCGACAGCTACAATCAGCCCCAGCATTTT	CSASPDSYNQPQHF
TRBV6-1	.	TRBJ2-7	.	TGTGCCAGCAGGGGCTTAGGGACCTACGAGCAGTACTTC	CASRGLGTYEQYF